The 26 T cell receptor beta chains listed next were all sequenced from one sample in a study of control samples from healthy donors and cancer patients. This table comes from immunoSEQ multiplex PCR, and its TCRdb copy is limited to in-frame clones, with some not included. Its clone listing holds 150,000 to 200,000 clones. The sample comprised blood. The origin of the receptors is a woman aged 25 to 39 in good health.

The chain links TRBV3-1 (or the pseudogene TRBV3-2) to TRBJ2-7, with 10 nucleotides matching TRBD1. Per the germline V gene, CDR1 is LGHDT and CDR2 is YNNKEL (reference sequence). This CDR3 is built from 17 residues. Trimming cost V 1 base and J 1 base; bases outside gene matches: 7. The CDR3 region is CASSQGGGQGTSYEQYF. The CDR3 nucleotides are TGTGCCAGCAGCCAAGGAGGGGGACAGGGGACTTCCTACGAGCAGTACTTC.

CDR3 in DNA: TGTGCCAGTAGTATTGGACGGTATAATTCACCCCTCCACTTT. As protein: CASSIGRYNSPLHF. The chain carries TRBV19 and TRBJ1-6; D is unresolved. V lost 3 bases and J lost 4, with 7 bases in between. The CDR3 sequence is 14 residues long. CDR1 is LNHDA, CDR2 SQIVND, per germline (reference sequence).

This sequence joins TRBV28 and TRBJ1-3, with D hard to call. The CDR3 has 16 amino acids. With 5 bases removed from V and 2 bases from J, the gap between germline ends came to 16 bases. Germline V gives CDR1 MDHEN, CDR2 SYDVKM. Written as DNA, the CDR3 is TGTGCCAGCAGTGCCCTTCCAAGGGAAACTGGAAACACCATATATTTT. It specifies CASSALPRETGNTIYF.

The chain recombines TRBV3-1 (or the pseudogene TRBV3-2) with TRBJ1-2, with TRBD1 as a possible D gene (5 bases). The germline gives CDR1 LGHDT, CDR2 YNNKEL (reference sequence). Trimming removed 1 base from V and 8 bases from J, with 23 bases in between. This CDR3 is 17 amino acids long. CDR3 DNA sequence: TGTGCCAGCAGCCAAGGGGCCGGGGGGACCGCCGCCGGGGGCTACACCTTC. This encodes CASSQGAGGTAAGGYTF.

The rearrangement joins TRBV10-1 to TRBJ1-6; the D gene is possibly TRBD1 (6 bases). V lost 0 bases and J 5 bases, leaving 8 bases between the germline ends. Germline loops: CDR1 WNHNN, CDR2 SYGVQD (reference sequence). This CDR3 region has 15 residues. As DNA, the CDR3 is TGCGCCAGCAGTGAGTCCAGGGGACATAATTCACCCCTCCACTTT. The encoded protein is CASSESRGHNSPLHF.

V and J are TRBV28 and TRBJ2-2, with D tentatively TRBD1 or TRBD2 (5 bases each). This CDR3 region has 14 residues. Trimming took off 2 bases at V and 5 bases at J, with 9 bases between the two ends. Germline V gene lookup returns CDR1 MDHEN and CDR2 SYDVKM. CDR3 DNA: TGTGCCAGCAGTTTAGTCGGGGCGACCGGGGAGCTGTTTTTT. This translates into CASSLVGATGELFF.

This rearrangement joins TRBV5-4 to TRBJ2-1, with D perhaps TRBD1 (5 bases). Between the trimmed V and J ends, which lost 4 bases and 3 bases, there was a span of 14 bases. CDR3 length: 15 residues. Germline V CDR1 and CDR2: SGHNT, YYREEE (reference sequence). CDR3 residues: CASSLLQGSYNEQFF. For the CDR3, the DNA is TGTGCCAGCAGCCTGCTCCAGGGAAGCTACAATGAGCAGTTCTTC.

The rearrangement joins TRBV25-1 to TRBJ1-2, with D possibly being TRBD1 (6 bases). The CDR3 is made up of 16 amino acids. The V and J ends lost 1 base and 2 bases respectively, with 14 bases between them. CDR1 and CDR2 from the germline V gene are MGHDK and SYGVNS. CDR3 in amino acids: CASSESGSGGNYGYTF. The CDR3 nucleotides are TGTGCCAGCAGTGAATCGGGAAGCGGGGGCAACTATGGCTACACCTTC.

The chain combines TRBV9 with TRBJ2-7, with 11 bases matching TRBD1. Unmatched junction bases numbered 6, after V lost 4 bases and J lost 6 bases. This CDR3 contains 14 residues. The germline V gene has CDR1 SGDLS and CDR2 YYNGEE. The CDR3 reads CASSQGQGEAEQYF. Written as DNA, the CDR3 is TGTGCCAGCAGCCAGGGACAGGGGGAAGCCGAGCAGTACTTC.

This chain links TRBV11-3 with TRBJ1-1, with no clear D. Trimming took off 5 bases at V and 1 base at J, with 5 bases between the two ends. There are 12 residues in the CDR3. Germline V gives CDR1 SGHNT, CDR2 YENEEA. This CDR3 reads CASSEGNTEAFF. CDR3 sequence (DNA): TGTGCCAGCAGCGAAGGGAACACTGAAGCTTTCTTT.

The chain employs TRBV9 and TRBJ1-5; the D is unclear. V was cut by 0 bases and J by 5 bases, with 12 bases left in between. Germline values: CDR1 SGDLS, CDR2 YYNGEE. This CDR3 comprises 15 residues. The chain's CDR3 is CASSVASGFDQPQHF. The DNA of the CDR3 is TGTGCCAGCAGCGTAGCGTCGGGCTTCGATCAGCCCCAGCATTTT. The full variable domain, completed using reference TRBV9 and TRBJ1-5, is DSGVTQTPKHLITATGQRVTLRCSPRSGDLSVYWYQQSLDQGLQFLIQYYNGEERAKGNILERFSAQQFPDLHSELNLSSLELGDSALYFCASSVASGFDQPQHFGDGTRLSIL.

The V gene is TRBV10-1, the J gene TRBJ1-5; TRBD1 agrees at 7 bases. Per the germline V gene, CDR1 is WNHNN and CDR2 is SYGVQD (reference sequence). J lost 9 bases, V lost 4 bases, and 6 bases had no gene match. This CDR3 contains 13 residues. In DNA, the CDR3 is TGCGCCAGCAGTGGGACAGGTTGGTCGCCCCAGCATTTT. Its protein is CASSGTGWSPQHF.

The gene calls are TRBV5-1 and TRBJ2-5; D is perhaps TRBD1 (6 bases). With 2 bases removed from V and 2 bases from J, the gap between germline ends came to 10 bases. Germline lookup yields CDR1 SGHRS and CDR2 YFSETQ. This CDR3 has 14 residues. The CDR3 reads CASSFTGFQETQYF. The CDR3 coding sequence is TGCGCCAGCAGCTTCACAGGGTTTCAAGAGACCCAGTACTTC.

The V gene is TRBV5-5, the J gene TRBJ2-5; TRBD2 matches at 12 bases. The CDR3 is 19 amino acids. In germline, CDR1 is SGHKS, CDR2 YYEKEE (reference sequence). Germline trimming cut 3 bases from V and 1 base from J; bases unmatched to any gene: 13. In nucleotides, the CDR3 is TGTGCCAGCAGCTCAAGGACTAGCGGGGCCCCATCGATCCAAGAGACCCAGTACTTC. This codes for CASSSRTSGAPSIQETQYF. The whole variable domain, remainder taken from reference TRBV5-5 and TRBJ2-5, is DAGVTQSPTHLIKTRGQQVTLRCSPISGHKSVSWYQQVLGQGPQFIFQYYEKEERGRGNFPDRFSARQFPNYSSELNVNALLLGDSALYLCASSSRTSGAPSIQETQYFGPGTRLLVL.

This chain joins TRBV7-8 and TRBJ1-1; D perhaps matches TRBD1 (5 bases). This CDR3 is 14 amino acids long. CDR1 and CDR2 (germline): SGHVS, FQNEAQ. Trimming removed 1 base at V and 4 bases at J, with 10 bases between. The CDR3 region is CASSLGGSVTEAFF. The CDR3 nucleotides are TGTGCCAGCAGCTTAGGGGGGAGTGTCACTGAAGCTTTCTTT.

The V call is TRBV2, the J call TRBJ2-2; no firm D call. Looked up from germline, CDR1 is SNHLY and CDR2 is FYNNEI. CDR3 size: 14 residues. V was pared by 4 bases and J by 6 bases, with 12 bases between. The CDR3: CASSAQYGAGELFF. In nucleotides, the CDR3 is TGTGCCAGCAGTGCTCAGTATGGCGCCGGGGAGCTGTTTTTT.

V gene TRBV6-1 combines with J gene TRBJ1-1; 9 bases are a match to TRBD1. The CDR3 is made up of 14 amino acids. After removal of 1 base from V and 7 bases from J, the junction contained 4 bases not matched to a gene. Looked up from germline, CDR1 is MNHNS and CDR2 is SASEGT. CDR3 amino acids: CASSEGTGAIEAFF. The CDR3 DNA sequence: TGTGCCAGCAGTGAAGGGACAGGGGCTATTGAAGCTTTCTTT.

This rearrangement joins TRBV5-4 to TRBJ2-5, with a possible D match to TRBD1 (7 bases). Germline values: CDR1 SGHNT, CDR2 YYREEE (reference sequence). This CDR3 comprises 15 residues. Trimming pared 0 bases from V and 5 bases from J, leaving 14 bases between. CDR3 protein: CASSLGQGGVETQYF. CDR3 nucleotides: TGTGCCAGCAGCTTGGGACAGGGCGGGGTGGAGACCCAGTACTTC.

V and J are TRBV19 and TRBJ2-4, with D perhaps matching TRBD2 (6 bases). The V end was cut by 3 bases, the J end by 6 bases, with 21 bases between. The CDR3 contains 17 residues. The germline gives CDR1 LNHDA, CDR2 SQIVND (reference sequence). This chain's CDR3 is CASSIPQGPFGRNIQYF. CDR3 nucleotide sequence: TGTGCCAGTAGTATTCCTCAGGGCCCCTTCGGGAGAAACATTCAGTACTTC.

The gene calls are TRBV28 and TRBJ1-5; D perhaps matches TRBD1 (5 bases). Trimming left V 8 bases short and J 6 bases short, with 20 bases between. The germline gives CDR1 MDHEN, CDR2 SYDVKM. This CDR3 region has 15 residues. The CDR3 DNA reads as TGTGCCAGCTTTCAAGATGGACGGGGCCTTCAGCCCCAGCATTTT. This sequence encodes CASFQDGRGLQPQHF.

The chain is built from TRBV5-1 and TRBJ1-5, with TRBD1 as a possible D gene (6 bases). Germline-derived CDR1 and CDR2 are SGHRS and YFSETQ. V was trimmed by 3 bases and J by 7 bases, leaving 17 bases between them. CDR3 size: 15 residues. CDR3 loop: CASSSYGQPGQPQHF. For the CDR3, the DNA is TGCGCCAGCAGCTCCTATGGACAGCCTGGACAGCCCCAGCATTTT.

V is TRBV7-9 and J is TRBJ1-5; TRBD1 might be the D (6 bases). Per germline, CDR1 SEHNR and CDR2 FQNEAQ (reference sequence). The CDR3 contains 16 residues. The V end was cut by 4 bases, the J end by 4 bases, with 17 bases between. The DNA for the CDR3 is TGTGCCAGCAGCTCAGACGGGACAAGGGCTAATCAGCCCCAGCATTTT. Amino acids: CASSSDGTRANQPQHF.

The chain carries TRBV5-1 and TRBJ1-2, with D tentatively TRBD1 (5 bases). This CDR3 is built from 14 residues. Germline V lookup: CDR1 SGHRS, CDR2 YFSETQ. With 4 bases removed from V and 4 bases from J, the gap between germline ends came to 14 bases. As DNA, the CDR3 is TGCGCCAGCAGCGCAAGCCGGGACCCCTATGGCTACACCTTC. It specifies CASSASRDPYGYTF.

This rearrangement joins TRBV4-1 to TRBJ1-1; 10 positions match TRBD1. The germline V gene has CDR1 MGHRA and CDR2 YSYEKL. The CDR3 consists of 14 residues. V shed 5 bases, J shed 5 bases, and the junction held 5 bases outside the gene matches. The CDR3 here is CASSYDRGQTEAFF. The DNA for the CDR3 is TGCGCCAGCAGCTATGACAGGGGGCAGACTGAAGCTTTCTTT.

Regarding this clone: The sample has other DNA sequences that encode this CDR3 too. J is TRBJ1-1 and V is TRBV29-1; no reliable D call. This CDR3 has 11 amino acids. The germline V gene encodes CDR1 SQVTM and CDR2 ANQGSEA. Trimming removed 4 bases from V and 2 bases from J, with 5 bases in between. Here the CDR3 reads CSVVVNTEAFF. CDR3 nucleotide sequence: TGCAGCGTTGTAGTAAACACTGAAGCTTTCTTT.

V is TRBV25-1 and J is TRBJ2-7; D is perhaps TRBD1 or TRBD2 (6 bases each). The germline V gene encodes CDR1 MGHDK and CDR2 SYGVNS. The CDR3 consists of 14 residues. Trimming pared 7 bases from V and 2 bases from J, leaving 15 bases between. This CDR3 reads CASTQRGDTYEQYF. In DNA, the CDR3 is TGTGCCAGCACCCAGAGGGGGGATACCTACGAGCAGTACTTC.